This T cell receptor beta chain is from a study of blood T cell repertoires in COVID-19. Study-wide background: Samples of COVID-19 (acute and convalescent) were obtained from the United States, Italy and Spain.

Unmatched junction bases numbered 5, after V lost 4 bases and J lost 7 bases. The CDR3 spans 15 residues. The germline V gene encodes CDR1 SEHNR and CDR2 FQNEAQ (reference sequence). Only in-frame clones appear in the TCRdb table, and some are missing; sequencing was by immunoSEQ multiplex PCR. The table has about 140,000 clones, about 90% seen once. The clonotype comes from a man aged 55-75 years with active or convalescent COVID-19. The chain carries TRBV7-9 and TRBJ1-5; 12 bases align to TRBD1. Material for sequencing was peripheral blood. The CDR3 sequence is CASSSGQGARQPQHF. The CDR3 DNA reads TGTGCCAGCAGCTCGGGACAGGGGGCTAGACAGCCCCAGCATTTT.